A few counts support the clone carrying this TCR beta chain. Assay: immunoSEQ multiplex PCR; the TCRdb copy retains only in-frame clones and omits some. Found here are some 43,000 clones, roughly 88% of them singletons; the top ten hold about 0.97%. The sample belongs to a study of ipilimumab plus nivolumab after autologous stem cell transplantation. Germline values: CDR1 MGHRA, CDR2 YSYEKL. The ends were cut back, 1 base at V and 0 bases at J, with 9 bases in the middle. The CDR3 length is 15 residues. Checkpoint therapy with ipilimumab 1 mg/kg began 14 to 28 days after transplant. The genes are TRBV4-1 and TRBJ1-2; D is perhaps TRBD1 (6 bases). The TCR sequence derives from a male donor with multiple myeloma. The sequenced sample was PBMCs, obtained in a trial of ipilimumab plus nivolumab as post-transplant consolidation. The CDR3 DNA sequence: TGCGCCAGCAGCCAAGGTCCAGGGGCTAACTATGGCTACACCTTC. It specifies CASSQGPGANYGYTF.